This record concerns one T cell receptor (beta chain) sequence. The data were obtained in a study of control samples from healthy donors and cancer patients. The CDR3 is made up of 14 amino acids. Per the germline V gene, CDR1 is LGHDT and CDR2 is YNNKEL (reference sequence). V was shortened by 3 bases and J by 3 bases, with 10 bases between the two germline ends. Some clones are missing from TCRdb's copy, which holds only in-frame ones; the method was immunoSEQ multiplex PCR. The profile shows 90,000 or so clones, about nine tenths of them singletons. The source of this sequence is a woman in her 70s in good health. The chain carries TRBV3-1 (or the pseudogene TRBV3-2) and TRBJ2-3, with D unclear. The sample consisted of blood. The CDR3 nucleotides are TGTGCCAGCAGCCAGGGCCAGCGAACAGATACGCAGTATTTT. It translates to CASSQGQRTDTQYF.